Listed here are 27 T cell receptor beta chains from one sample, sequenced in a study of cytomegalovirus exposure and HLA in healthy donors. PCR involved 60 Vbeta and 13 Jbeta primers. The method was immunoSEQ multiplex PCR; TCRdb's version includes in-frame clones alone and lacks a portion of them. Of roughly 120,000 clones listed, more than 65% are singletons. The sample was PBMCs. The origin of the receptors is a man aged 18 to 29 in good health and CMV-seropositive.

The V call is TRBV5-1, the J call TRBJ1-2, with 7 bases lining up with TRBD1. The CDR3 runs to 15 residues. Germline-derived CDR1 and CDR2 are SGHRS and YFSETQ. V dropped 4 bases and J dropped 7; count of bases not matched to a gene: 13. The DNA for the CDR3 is TGCGCCAGCAGCCACGGGACAGCCAGTGCGAGTGGCTACACCTTC. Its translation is CASSHGTASASGYTF.

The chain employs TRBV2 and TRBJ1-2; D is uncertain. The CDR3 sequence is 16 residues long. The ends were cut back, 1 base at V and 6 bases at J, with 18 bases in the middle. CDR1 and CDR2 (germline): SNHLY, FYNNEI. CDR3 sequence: CASSEEFLRGGDGYTF. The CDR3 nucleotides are TGTGCCAGCAGTGAAGAGTTCCTTCGGGGTGGCGATGGCTACACCTTC.

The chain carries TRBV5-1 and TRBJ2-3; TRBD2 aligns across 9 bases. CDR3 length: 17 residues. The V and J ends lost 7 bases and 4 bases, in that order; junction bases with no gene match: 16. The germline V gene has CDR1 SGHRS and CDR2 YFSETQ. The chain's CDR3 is CASYSGGGAIVADTQYF. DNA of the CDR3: TGCGCCAGCTATTCCGGCGGGGGGGCGATTGTCGCAGATACGCAGTATTTT.

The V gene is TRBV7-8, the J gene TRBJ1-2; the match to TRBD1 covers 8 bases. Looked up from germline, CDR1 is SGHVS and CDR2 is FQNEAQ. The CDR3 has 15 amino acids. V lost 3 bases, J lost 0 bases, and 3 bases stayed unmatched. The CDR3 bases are TGTGCCAGCAGCTTTGACAGGGGCGCTAACTATGGCTACACCTTC. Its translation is CASSFDRGANYGYTF. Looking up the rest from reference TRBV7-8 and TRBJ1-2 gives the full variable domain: GAGVSQSPRYKVAKRGQDVALRCDPISGHVSLFWYQQALGQGPEFLTYFQNEAQLDKSGLPSDRFFAERPEGSVSTLKIQRTQQEDSAVYLCASSFDRGANYGYTFGSGTRLTVV.

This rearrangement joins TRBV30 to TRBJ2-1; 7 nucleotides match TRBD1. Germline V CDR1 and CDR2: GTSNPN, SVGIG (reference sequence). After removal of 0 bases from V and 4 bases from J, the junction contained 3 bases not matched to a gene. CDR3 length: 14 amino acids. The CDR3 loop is CAWSVGGQYNEQFF. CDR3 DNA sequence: TGTGCCTGGAGTGTAGGGGGACAGTACAATGAGCAGTTCTTC.

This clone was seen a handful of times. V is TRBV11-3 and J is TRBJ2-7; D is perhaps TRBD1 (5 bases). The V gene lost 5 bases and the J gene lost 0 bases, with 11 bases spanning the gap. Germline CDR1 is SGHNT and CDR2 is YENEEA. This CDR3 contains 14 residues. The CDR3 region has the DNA TGTGCCAGCAGCCCAACAGGTAGCTCCTACGAGCAGTACTTC. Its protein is CASSPTGSSYEQYF.

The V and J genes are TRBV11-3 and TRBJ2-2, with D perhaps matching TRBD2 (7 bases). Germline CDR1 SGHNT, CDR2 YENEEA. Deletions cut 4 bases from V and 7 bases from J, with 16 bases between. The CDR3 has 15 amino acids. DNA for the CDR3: TGTGCCAGCAGCTCCGAGGGCGGGGGCGGCGGGGAGCTGTTTTTT. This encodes CASSSEGGGGGELFF. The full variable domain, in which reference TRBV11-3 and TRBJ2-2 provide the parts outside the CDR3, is EAGVVQSPRYKIIEKKQPVAFWCNPISGHNTLYWYLQNLGQGPELLIRYENEEAVDDSQLPKDRFSAERLKGVDSTLKIQPAELGDSAVYLCASSSEGGGGGELFFGEGSRLTVL.

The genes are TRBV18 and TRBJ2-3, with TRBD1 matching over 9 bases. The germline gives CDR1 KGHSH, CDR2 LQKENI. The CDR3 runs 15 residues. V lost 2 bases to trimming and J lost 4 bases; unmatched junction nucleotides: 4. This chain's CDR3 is CASSPRTGEADTQYF. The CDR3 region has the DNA TGTGCCAGCTCACCAAGGACAGGGGAGGCAGATACGCAGTATTTT.

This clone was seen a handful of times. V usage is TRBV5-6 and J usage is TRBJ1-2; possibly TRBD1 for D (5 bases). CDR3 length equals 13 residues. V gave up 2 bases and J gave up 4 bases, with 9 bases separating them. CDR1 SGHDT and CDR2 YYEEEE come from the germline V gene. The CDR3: CASSLSGAYGYTF. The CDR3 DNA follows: TGTGCCAGCAGCTTATCTGGGGCCTATGGCTACACCTTC.

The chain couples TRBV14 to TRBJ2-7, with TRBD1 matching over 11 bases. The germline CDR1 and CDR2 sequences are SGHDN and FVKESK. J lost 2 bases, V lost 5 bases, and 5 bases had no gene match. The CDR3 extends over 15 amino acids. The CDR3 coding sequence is TGTGCCAGCAGCAACCGGGACAGGGGGACCTACGAGCAGTACTTC. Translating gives CASSNRDRGTYEQYF.

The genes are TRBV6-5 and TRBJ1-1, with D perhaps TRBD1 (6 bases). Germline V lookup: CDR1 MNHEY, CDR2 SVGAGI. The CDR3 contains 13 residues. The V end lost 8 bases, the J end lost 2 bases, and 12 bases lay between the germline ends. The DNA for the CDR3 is TGTGCCAGCTATGGACAGAAAAACACTGAAGCTTTCTTT. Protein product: CASYGQKNTEAFF.

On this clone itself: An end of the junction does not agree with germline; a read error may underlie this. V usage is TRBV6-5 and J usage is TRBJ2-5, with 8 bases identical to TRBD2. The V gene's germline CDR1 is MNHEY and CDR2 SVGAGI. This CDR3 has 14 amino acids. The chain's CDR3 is CASSSLGLEEAQYF. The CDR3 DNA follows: TGTGCCAGCAGTTCCCTGGGACTAGAAGAGGCCCAGTACTTC.

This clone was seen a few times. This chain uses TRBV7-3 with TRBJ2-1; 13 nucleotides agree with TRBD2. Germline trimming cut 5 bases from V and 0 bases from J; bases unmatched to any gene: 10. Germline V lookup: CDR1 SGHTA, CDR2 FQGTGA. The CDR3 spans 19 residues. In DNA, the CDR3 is TGTGCCAGCAGCCCGAACGGACTAGCGGGAGCCAGCTCCTACAATGAGCAGTTCTTC. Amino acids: CASSPNGLAGASSYNEQFF.

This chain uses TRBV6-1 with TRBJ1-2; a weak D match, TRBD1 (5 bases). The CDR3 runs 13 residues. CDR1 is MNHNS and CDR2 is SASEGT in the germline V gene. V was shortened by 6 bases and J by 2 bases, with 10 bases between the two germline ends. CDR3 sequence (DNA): TGTGCCAGCAGAGTGGGGGGGAACTATGGCTACACCTTC. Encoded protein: CASRVGGNYGYTF.

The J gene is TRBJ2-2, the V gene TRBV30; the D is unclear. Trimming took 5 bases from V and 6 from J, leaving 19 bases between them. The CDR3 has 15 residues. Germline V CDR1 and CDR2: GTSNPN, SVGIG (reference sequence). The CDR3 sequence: CAWPDTGFEAGELFF. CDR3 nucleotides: TGTGCCTGGCCCGATACCGGGTTTGAGGCCGGGGAGCTGTTTTTT.

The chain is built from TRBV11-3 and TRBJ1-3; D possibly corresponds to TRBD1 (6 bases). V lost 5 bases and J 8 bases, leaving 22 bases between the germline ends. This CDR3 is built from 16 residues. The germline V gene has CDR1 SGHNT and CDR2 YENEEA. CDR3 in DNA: TGTGCCAGCAGCCCCCGCTCTACAGGGCGTACGGACACCATATATTTT. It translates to CASSPRSTGRTDTIYF.

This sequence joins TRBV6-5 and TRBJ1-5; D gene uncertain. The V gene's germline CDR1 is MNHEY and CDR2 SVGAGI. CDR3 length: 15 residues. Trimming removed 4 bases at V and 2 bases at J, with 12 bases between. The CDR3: CASSSTVSGNQPQHF. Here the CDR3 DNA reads TGTGCCAGCAGTTCCACAGTTTCTGGCAATCAGCCCCAGCATTTT.

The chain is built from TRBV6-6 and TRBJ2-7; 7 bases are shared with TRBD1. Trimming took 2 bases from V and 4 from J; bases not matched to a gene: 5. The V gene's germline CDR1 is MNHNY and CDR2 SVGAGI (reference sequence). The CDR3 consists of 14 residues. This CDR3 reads CASSYRGPHYEQYF. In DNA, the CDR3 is TGTGCCAGCAGTTACAGGGGGCCTCATTACGAGCAGTACTTC.

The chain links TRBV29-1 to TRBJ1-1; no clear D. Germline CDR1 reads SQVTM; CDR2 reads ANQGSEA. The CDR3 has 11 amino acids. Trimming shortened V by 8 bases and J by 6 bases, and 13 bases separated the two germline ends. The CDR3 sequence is CSTSSEAEAFF. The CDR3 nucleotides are TGCAGCACTTCGAGCGAGGCTGAAGCTTTCTTT.

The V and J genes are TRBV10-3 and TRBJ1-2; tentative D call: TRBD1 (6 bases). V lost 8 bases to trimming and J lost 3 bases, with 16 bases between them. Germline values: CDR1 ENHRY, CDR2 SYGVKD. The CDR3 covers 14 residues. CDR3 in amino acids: CAIAGGAPDYGYTF. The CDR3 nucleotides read TGTGCCATCGCGGGGGGGGCACCGGACTATGGCTACACCTTC.

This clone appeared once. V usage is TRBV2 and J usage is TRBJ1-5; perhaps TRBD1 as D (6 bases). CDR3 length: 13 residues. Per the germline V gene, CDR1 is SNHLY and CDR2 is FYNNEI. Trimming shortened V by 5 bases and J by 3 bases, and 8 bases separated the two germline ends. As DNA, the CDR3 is TGTGCCAGCAGTTGGGGGCCCAATCAGCCCCAGCATTTT. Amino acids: CASSWGPNQPQHF.

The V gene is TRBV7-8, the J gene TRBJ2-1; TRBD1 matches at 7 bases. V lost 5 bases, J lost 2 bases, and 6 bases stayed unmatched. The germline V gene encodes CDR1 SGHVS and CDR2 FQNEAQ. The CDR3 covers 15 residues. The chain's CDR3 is CASSPLRGTYNEQFF. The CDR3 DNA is TGTGCCAGCAGCCCCCTCAGGGGGACCTACAATGAGCAGTTCTTC.

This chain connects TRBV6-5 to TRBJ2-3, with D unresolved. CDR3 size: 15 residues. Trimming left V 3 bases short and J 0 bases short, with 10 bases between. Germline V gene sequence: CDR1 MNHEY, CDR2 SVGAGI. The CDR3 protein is CASSYGGTSTDTQYF. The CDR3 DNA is TGTGCCAGCAGTTATGGCGGAACTAGCACAGATACGCAGTATTTT.

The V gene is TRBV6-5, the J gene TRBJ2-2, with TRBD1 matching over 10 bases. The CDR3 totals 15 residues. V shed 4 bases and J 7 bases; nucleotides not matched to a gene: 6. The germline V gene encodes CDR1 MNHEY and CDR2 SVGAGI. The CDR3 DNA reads TGTGCCAGCAGTTCAGACAGGGGGCGAGGCGGGGAGCTGTTTTTT. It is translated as CASSSDRGRGGELFF.

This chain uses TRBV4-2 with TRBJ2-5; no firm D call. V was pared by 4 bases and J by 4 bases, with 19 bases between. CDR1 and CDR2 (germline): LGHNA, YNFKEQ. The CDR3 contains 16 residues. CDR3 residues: CASSPGTPLPGETQYF. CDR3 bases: TGTGCCAGCAGCCCCGGTACCCCTCTACCCGGAGAGACCCAGTACTTC.

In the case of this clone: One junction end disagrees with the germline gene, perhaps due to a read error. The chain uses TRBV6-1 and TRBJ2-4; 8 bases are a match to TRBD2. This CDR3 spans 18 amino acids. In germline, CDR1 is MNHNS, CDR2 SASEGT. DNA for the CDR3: TGTGCCAGCAGTGAAAGGGAAGTACTAGCGGTAGCCAAAAACAGTCAGTACTTC. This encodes CASSEREVLAVAKNSQYF.

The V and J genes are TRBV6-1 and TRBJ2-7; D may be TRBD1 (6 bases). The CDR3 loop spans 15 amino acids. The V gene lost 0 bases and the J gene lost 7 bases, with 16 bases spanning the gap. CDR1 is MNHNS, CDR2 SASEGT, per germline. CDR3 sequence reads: CASSEALGTGREQYF. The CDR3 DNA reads TGTGCCAGCAGTGAAGCGTTGGGAACAGGGAGAGAGCAGTACTTC.